The rows below give T cell receptor beta chains drawn from one sample of a study of cytotoxic CD8 clonotypes in ibrutinib-treated CLL. Profiled with immunoSEQ multiplex PCR; TCRdb holds only in-frame clones, not every one. The sample gives 120,000 to 150,000 clones, more than 85% of which show up once; 10% to 14% is in the top ten. This material consisted of PBMCs, taken after 12 months of ibrutinib treatment. The source of these receptors is a human donor with chronic lymphocytic leukemia. CDR3s include the opening cysteine and the closing phenylalanine or tryptophan. Each record gives: CDR3 DNA, CDR3 protein, CDR3 length, V gene, D gene, clone size, J gene. The D gene is left open where the match is weak. Clone size is stated in some rows and not others, as once, few, many or a class when expanded.

CDR3 DNA: TGTGCCAGCAGTGTCGAGACAGACACTGAGCAGTTCTTC
CDR3 protein: CASSVETDTEQFF
CDR3 length: 13
V gene: TRBV6-4
D gene: NA
clone size: NA
J gene: TRBJ2-1

CDR3 DNA: TGTGCCAGCAGTGGGAACAGGGTTCCCGACTACACCTTC
CDR3 protein: CASSGNRVPDYTF
CDR3 length: 13
V gene: TRBV25-1
D gene: NA
clone size: NA
J gene: TRBJ1-2

CDR3 DNA: TGTGCCAGCTCACCAACACCAAACTCCGCAACTAATGAAAAACTGTTTTTT
CDR3 protein: CASSPTPNSATNEKLFF
CDR3 length: 17
V gene: TRBV18
D gene: NA
clone size: NA
J gene: TRBJ1-4

CDR3 DNA: TGTGCCAGCGGGAGAAGCGAAATTGATGAGCAGTTCTTC
CDR3 protein: CASGRSEIDEQFF
CDR3 length: 13
V gene: TRBV2
D gene: NA
clone size: NA
J gene: TRBJ2-1

CDR3 DNA: TGTGCCAGTAGTAAGCACCCAGGGGCGGGGGAGACCCAGTACTTC
CDR3 protein: CASSKHPGAGETQYF
CDR3 length: 15
V gene: TRBV19
D gene: NA
clone size: once
J gene: TRBJ2-5

CDR3 DNA: TGTGCCAGCAGTTTACTCGTAAGTAATCAGCCCCAGCATTTT
CDR3 protein: CASSLLVSNQPQHF
CDR3 length: 14
V gene: TRBV28
D gene: NA
clone size: NA
J gene: TRBJ1-5

CDR3 DNA: TGCGCCAGCAGCTTGATACAGGGGGGAGAGCCCCAGCATTTT
CDR3 protein: CASSLIQGGEPQHF
CDR3 length: 14
V gene: TRBV5-1
D gene: TRBD1
clone size: NA
J gene: TRBJ1-5

CDR3 DNA: TGTGCCAGCAGTTACGCAGTTTCGGTCGCTGAAGCTTTCTTT
CDR3 protein: CASSYAVSVAEAFF
CDR3 length: 14
V gene: TRBV6-5
D gene: NA
clone size: NA
J gene: TRBJ1-1

CDR3 DNA: TGTGCCAGTAATCCCGACTTTGGGGGGACCGGGAACACTGAAGCTTTCTTT
CDR3 protein: CASNPDFGGTGNTEAFF
CDR3 length: 17
V gene: TRBV19
D gene: NA
clone size: NA
J gene: TRBJ1-1

CDR3 DNA: TGTGCCAGTAGTATGACGGGGGCCTACGAGCAGTACTTC
CDR3 protein: CASSMTGAYEQYF
CDR3 length: 13
V gene: TRBV19
D gene: NA
clone size: once
J gene: TRBJ2-7

CDR3 DNA: TGTGCCAGCAGTTTGACTAGCGGGACCGATGAGCAGTTCTTC
CDR3 protein: CASSLTSGTDEQFF
CDR3 length: 14
V gene: TRBV27
D gene: TRBD2
clone size: NA
J gene: TRBJ2-1

CDR3 DNA: TGCAGCGTGCACAGGGAGGACGCCGCTCGAAGCACCATATATTTT
CDR3 protein: CSVHREDAARSTIYF
CDR3 length: 15
V gene: TRBV29-1
D gene: NA
clone size: NA
J gene: TRBJ1-3

CDR3 DNA: TGTGCCAGCACCCTGACTAGCGGGAGAAGCAATGAGCAGTTCTTC
CDR3 protein: CASTLTSGRSNEQFF
CDR3 length: 15
V gene: TRBV7-3
D gene: TRBD2
clone size: few
J gene: TRBJ2-1